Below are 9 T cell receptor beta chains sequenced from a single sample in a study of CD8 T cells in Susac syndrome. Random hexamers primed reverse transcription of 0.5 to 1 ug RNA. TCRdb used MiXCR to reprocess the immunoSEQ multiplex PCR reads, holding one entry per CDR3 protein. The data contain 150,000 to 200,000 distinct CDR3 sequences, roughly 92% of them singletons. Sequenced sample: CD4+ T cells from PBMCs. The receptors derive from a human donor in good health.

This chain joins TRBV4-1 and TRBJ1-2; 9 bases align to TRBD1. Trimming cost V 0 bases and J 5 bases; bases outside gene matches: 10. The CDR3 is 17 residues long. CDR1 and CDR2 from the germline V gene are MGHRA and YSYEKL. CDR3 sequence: CASSQEQDRGQRYGYTF. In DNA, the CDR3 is TGCGCCAGCAGCCAAGAGCAGGACAGGGGCCAACGGTATGGCTACACCTTC.

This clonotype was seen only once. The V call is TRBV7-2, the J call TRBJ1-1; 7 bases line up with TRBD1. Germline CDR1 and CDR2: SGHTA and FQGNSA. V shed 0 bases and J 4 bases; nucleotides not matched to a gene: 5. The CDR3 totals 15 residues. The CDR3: CASSLAATGITEAFF. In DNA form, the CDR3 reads TGTGCCAGCAGCTTAGCCGCGACAGGGATCACTGAAGCTTTCTTT.

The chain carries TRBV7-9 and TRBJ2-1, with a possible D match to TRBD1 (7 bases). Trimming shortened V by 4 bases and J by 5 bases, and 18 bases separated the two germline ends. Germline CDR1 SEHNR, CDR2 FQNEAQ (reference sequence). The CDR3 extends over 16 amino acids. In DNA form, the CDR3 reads TGTGCCAGCAGCTCCAGGGGGGACTTCCGCGACAATGAGCAGTTCTTC. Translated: CASSSRGDFRDNEQFF.

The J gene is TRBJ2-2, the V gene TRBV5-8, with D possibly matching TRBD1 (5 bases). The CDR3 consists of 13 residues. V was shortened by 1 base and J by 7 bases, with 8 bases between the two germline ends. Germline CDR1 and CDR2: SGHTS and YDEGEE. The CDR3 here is CASSLSGIGELFF. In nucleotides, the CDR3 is TGTGCCAGCAGCTTGTCAGGGATCGGGGAGCTGTTTTTT.

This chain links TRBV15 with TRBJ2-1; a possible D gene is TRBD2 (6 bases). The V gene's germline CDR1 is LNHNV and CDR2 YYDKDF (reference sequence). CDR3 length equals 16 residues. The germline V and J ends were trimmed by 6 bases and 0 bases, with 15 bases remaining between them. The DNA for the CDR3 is TGTGCCACCAGGCGGGGTAAATGGTCCTCCTACAATGAGCAGTTCTTC. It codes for CATRRGKWSSYNEQFF.

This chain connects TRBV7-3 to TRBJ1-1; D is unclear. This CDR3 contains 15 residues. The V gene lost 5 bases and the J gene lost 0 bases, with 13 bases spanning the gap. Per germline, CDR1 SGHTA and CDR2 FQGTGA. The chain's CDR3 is CASSPGPIMNTEAFF. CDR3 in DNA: TGTGCCAGCAGCCCCGGACCGATAATGAACACTGAAGCTTTCTTT.

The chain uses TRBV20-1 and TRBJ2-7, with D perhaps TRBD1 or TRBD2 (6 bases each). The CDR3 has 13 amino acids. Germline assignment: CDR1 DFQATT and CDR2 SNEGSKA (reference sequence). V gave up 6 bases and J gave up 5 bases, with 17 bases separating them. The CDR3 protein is CSAPGASVHEQYF. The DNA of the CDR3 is TGCAGTGCCCCAGGGGCTAGCGTCCACGAGCAGTACTTC.

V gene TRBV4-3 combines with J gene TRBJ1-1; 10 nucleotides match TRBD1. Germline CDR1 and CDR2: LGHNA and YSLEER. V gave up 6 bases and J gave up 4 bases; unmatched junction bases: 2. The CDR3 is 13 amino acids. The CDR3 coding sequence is TGCGCCAGCAGGGGGACAGGGGTCACTGAAGCTTTCTTT. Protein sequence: CASRGTGVTEAFF.

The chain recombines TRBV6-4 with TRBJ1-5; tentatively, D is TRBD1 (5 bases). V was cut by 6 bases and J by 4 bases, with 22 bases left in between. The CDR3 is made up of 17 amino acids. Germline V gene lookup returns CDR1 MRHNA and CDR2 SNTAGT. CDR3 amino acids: CASRRGEEDHGNQPQHF. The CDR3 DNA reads TGTGCCAGCAGGAGGGGAGAGGAGGACCACGGGAATCAGCCCCAGCATTTT.